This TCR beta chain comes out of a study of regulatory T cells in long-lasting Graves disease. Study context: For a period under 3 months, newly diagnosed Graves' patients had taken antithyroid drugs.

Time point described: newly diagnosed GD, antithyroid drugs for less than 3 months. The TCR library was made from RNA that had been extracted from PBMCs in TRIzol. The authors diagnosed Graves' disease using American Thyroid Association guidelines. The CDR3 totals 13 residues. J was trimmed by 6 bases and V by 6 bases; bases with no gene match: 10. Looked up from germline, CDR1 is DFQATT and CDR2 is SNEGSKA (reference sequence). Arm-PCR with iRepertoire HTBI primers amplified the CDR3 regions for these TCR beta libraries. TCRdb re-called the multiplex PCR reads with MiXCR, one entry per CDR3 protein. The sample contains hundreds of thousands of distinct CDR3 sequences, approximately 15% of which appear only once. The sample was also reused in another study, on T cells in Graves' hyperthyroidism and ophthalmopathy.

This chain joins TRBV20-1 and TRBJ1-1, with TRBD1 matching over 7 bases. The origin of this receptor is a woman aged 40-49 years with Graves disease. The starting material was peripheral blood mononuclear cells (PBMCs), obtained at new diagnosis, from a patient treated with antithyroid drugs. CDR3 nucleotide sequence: TGCAGTGCAAATGACAGGGCTAATTCTGAAGCTTTCTTT. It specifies CSANDRANSEAFF.